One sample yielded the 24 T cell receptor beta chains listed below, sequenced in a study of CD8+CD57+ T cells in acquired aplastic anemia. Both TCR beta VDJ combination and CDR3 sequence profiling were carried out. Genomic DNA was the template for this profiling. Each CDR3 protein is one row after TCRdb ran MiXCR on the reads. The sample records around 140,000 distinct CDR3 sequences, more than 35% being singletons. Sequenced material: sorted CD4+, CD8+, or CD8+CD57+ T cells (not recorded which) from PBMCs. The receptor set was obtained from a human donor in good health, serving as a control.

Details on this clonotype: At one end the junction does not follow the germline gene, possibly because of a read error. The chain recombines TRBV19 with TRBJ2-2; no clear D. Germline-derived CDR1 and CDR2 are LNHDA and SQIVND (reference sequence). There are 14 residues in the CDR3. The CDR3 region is CASSISHGAGELFF. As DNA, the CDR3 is TGCGCCAGTAGTATATCTCACGGTGCGGGGGAGCTGTTTTTT.

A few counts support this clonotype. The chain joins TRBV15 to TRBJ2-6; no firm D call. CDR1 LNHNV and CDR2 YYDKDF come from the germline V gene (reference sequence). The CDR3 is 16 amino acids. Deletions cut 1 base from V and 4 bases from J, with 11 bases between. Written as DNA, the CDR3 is TGTGCCACCAGCAGAGGTACTCTGGGAGGGGCCAACGTCCTGACTTTC. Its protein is CATSRGTLGGANVLTF.

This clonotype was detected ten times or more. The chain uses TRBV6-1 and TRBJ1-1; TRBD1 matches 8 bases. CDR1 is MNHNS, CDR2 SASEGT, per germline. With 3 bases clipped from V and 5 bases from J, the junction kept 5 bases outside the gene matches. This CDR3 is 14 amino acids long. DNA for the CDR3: TGTGCCAGCAGTGAGGCTTACAGGGGGACTGAAGCTTTCTTT. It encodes CASSEAYRGTEAFF.

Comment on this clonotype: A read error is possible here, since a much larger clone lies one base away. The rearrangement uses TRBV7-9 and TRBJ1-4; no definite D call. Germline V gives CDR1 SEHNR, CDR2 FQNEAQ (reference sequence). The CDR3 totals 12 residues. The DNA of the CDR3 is TGTGCCAGCAGCCAAGATCGGGAAAAACCGTTTTTT. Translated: CASSQDREKPFF.

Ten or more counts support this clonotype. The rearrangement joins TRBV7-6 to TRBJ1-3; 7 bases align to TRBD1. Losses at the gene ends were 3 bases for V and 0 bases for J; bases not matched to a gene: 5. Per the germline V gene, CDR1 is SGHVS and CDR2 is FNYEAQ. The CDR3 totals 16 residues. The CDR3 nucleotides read TGTGCCAGCAGCTTGGGATCAGGGGGCTCTGGAAACACCATATATTTT. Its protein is CASSLGSGGSGNTIYF. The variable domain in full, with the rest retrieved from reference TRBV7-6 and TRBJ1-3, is GAGVSQSPRYKVTKRGQDVALRCDPISGHVSLYWYRQALGQGPEFLTYFNYEAQQDKSGLPNDRFSAERPEGSISTLTIQRTEQRDSAMYRCASSLGSGGSGNTIYFGEGSWLTVV.

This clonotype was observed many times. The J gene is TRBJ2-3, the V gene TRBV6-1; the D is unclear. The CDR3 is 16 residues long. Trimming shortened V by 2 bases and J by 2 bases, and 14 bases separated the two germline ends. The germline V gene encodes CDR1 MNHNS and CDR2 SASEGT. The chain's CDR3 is CASSEIAVMPTDTQYF. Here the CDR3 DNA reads TGTGCCAGCAGTGAAATCGCAGTGATGCCCACAGATACGCAGTATTTT.

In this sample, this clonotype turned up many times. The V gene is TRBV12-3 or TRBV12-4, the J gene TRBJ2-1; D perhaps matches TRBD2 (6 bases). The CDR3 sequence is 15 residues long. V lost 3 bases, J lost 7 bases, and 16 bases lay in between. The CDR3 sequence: CASSFWDSVNNEQFF. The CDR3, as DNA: TGTGCCAGCAGTTTTTGGGACTCCGTCAATAATGAGCAGTTCTTC.

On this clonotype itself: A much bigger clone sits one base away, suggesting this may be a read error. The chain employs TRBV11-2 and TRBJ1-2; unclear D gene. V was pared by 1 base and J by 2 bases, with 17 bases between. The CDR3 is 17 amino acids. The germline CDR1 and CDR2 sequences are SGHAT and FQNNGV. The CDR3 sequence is CASSLGAGGLGNYGYTF. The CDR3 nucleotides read TGTGCCAGCAGCTTAGGGGCTGGAGGGCTGGGGAACTATGGCTACACCTTC.

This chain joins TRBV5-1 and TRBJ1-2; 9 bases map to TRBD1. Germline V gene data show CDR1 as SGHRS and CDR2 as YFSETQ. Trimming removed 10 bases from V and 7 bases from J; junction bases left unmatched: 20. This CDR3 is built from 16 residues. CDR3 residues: CAGKFAENRGLGGYTF. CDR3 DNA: TGCGCCGGCAAATTCGCGGAGAACAGGGGGCTCGGTGGCTACACCTTC.

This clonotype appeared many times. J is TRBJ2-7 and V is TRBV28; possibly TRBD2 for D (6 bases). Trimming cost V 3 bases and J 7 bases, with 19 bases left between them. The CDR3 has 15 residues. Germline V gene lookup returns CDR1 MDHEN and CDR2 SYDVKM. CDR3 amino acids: CASSLGLREESEQYF. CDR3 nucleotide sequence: TGTGCCAGCAGTTTGGGTTTGAGGGAGGAGAGTGAGCAGTACTTC. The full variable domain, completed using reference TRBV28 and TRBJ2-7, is DVKVTQSSRYLVKRTGEKVFLECVQDMDHENMFWYRQDPGLGLRLIYFSYDVKMKEKGDIPEGYSVSREKKERFSLILESASTNQTSMYLCASSLGLREESEQYFGPGTRLTVT.

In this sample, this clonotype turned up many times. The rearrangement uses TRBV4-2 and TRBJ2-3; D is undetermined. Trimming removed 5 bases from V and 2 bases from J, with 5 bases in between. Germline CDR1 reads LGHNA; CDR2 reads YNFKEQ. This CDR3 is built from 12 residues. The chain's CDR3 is CASSKNTDTQYF. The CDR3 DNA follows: TGTGCCAGCAGCAAAAACACAGATACGCAGTATTTT.

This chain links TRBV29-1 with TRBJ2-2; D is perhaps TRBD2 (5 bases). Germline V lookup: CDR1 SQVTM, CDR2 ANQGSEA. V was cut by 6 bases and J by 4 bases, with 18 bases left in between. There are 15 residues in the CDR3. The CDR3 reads CSVLGVKGSTGELFF. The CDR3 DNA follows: TGCAGCGTCCTGGGAGTGAAGGGCAGCACCGGGGAGCTGTTTTTT.

Here the CDR3 DNA reads TGTGCCAGCAGGGCGCTTCAGGTTACTAACTATGGCTACACCTTC. Translated: CASRALQVTNYGYTF. This chain links TRBV2 with TRBJ1-2; D not certain. This CDR3 is built from 15 residues. Trimming left V 6 bases short and J 0 bases short, with 14 bases between. Germline values: CDR1 SNHLY, CDR2 FYNNEI. Full variable domain (rest looked up from reference TRBV2 and TRBJ1-2): EPEVTQTPSHQVTQMGQEVILRCVPISNHLYFYWYRQILGQKVEFLVSFYNNEISEKSEIFDDQFSVERPDGSNFTLKIRSTKLEDSAMYFCASRALQVTNYGYTFGSGTRLTVV.

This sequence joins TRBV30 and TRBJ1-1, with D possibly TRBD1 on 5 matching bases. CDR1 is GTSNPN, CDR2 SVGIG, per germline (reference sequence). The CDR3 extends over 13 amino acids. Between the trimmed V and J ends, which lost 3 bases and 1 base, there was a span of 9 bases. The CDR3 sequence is CAWRQGPNTEAFF. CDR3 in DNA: TGTGCCTGGAGGCAGGGCCCGAACACTGAAGCTTTCTTT. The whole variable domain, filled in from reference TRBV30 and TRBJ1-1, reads SQTIHQWPATLVQPVGSPLSLECTVEGTSNPNLYWYRQAAGRGLQLLFYSVGIGQISSEVPQNLSASRPQDRQFILSSKKLLLSDSGFYLCAWRQGPNTEAFFGQGTRLTVV.

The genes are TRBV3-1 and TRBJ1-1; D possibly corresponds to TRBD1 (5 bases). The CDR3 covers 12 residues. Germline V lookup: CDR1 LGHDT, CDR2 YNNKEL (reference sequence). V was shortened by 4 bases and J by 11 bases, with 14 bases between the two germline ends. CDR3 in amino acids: CASSRAGDMAFF. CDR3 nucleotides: TGTGCCAGCAGCCGAGCGGGGGATATGGCTTTCTTT.

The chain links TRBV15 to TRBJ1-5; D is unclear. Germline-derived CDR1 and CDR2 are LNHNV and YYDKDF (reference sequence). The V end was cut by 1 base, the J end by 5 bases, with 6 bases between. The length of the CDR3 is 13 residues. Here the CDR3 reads CATSRVPDQPQHF. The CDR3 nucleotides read TGTGCCACCAGCAGAGTGCCGGATCAGCCCCAGCATTTT.

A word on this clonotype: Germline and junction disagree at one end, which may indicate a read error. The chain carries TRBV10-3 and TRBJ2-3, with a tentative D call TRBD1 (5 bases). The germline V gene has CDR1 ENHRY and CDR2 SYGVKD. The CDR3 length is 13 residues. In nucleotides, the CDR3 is TGTGCCATCAGTGAGTCAGACAGAGATACGCAGTACTTT. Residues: CAISESDRDTQYF.

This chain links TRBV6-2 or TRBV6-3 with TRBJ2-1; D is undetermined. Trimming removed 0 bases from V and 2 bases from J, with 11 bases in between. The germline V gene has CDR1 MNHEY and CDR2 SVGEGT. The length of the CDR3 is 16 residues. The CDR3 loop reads CASSYSTRMAYNEQFF. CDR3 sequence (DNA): TGTGCCAGCAGTTACTCGACGAGGATGGCCTACAATGAGCAGTTCTTC.

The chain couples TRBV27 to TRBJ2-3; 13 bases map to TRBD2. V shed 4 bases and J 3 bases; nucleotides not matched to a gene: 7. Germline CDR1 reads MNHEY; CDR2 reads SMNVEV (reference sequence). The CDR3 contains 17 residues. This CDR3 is CASSSPTSGGSTDTQYF. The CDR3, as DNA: TGTGCCAGCAGTTCCCCGACTAGCGGGGGGAGTACAGATACGCAGTATTTT.

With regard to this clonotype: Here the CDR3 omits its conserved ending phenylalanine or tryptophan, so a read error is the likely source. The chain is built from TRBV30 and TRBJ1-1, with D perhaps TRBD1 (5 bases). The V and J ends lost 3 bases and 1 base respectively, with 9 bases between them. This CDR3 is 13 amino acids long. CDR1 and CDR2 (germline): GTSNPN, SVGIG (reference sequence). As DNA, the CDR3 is TGTGCCTGGAGGCAGGGCCCGAACACTGAAGCTTTCTCT. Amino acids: CAWRQGPNTEAFS.

The CDR3 reads CASSPSSRGANTEAFF. CDR3 coding DNA: TGTGCCAGCTCACCATCATCCAGGGGGGCCAACACTGAAGCTTTCTTT. The rearrangement joins TRBV18 to TRBJ1-1; TRBD1 matches at 7 bases. J lost 2 bases, V lost 2 bases, and 8 bases had no gene match. This CDR3 comprises 16 residues. CDR1 and CDR2 (germline): KGHSH, LQKENI.

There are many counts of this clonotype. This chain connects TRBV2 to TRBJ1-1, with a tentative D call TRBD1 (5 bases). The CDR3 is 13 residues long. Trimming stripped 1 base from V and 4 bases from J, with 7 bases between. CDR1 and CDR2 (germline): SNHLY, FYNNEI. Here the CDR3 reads CASSEVRGTEAFF. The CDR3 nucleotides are TGTGCCAGCAGTGAAGTGAGGGGCACTGAAGCTTTCTTT.

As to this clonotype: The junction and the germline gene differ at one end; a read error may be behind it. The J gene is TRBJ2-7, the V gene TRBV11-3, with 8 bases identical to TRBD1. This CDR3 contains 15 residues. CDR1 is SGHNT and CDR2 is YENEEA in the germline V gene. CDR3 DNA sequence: TGCGCCAGCAGCTCTGATACGGACAGGGCCCACGAGCAGTACTTC. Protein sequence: CASSSDTDRAHEQYF. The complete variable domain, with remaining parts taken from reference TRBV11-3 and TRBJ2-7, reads EAGVVQSPRYKIIEKKQPVAFWCNPISGHNTLYWYLQNLGQGPELLIRYENEEAVDDSQLPKDRFSAERLKGVDSTLKIQPAELGDSAVYLCASSSDTDRAHEQYFGPGTRLTVT.

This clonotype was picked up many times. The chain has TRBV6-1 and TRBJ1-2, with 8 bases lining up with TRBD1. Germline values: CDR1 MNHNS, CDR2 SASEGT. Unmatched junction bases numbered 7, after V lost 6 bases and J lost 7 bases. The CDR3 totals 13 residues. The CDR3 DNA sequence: TGTGCCAGCAGCCAGGACAGGGCGGGTGGCTACACCTTC. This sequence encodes CASSQDRAGGYTF.